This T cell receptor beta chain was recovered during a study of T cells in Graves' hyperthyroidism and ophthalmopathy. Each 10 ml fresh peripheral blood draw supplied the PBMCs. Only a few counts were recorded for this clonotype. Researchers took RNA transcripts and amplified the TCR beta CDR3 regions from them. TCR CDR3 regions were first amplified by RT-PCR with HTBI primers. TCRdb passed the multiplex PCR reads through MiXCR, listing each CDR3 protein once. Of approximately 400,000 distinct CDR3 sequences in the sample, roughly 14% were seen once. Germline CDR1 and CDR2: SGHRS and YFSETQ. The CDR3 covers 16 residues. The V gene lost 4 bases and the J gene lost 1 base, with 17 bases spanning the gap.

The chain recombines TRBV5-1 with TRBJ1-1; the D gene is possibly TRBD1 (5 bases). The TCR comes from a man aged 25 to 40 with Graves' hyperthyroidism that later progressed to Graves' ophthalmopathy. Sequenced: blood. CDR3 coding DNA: TGCGCCAGCAGCCCATCTCCGGACAAGGCGAACACTGAAGCTTTCTTT. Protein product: CASSPSPDKANTEAFF.